The 18 T cell receptor beta chains reported below all come from one sample, sequenced in a study of CD4 T cells in relation to SARS-CoV-2 and coronaviruses. Their cognate antigens are unknown. TCRdb's table, derived via immunoSEQ multiplex PCR, lists solely in-frame clones and lacks some. The sample has about 41,000 clones, 84% seen once. Input material: naive CD4+ T cells from PBMCs, cultured in vitro. The sample's subset: naive CD4+ T cells isolated by negative enrichment. These receptors were obtained from an adult with COVID-19.

This clone was detected once. This chain links TRBV10-2 with TRBJ2-5; possible D gene TRBD1, 6 bases. CDR1 is WSHSY and CDR2 is SAAADI in the germline V gene. V was cut by 6 bases and J by 4 bases, with 12 bases left in between. This CDR3 comprises 13 residues. The CDR3 loop reads CASRSGARETQYF. Written as DNA, the CDR3 is TGCGCCAGCAGATCAGGGGCACGAGAGACCCAGTACTTC.

J is TRBJ1-1 and V is TRBV5-5; D is perhaps TRBD1 (5 bases). The length of the CDR3 is 14 residues. Germline-derived CDR1 and CDR2 are SGHKS and YYEKEE (reference sequence). V lost 1 base to trimming and J lost 2 bases, with 9 bases between them. The chain's CDR3 is CASSLYRFNTEAFF. In DNA form, the CDR3 reads TGTGCCAGCAGCTTGTACAGGTTTAACACTGAAGCTTTCTTT.

The V call is TRBV6-2 or TRBV6-3, the J call TRBJ2-5; 14 nucleotides align to TRBD2. V was pared by 5 bases and J by 5 bases, with 7 bases of the junction left unmatched. Per germline, CDR1 MNHEY and CDR2 SVGEGT. CDR3 length: 16 residues. In DNA, the CDR3 is TGTGCCAGCAGTGATGGACTAGCGGGAGGATTTGAGACCCAGTACTTC. Translation: CASSDGLAGGFETQYF.

The J gene is TRBJ2-2, the V gene TRBV6-5, with 8 bases fitting TRBD1. This CDR3 contains 16 residues. With 3 bases clipped from V and 6 bases from J, the junction kept 9 bases outside the gene matches. Germline CDR1 MNHEY, CDR2 SVGAGI. The CDR3 reads CASSYGPAQGAGELFF. The CDR3 region has the DNA TGTGCCAGCAGTTATGGGCCGGCACAGGGGGCCGGGGAGCTGTTTTTT.

This chain joins TRBV19 and TRBJ1-5; weak D call: TRBD1 (5 bases). V lost 4 bases, J lost 4 bases, and 5 bases lay in between. Germline V gene data show CDR1 as LNHDA and CDR2 as SQIVND (reference sequence). The CDR3 length is 12 residues. CDR3 bases: TGTGCCAGTAGTAGGACAAATCAGCCCCAGCATTTT. As protein: CASSRTNQPQHF. Together with reference TRBV19 and TRBJ1-5, the CDR3 gives the full variable domain: DGGITQSPKYLFRKEGQNVTLSCEQNLNHDAMYWYRQDPGQGLRLIYYSQIVNDFQKGDIAEGYSVSREKKESFPLTVTSAQKNPTAFYLCASSRTNQPQHFGDGTRLSIL.

The chain links TRBV28 to TRBJ2-1; no definite D call. The CDR3 sequence is 15 residues long. CDR1 is MDHEN, CDR2 SYDVKM, per germline. The V gene lost 3 bases and the J gene lost 0 bases, with 9 bases spanning the gap. CDR3 nucleotides: TGTGCCAGCAGTTTCTCCCTGAGCTCCTACAATGAGCAGTTCTTC. Translated, it gives CASSFSLSSYNEQFF. Full variable domain (rest looked up from reference TRBV28 and TRBJ2-1): DVKVTQSSRYLVKRTGEKVFLECVQDMDHENMFWYRQDPGLGLRLIYFSYDVKMKEKGDIPEGYSVSREKKERFSLILESASTNQTSMYLCASSFSLSSYNEQFFGPGTRLTVL.

The chain is built from TRBV19 and TRBJ2-5; D is possibly TRBD2 (5 bases). Germline V gene data show CDR1 as LNHDA and CDR2 as SQIVND (reference sequence). This CDR3 is 13 amino acids long. V was shortened by 7 bases and J by 2 bases, with 11 bases between the two germline ends. In DNA form, the CDR3 reads TGTGCCAGTACCCCAGAGGGACAAGAGACCCAGTACTTC. Its protein is CASTPEGQETQYF.

The genes are TRBV4-1 and TRBJ2-7; 9 nucleotides align to TRBD2. V trimming: 4 bases; J trimming: 3 bases; junction bases outside the gene matches: 7. Germline V gene data show CDR1 as MGHRA and CDR2 as YSYEKL. CDR3 length: 15 amino acids. This CDR3 reads CASSLLAGLVYEQYF. CDR3 nucleotide sequence: TGCGCCAGCAGCCTTCTAGCGGGATTGGTCTACGAGCAGTACTTC.

The chain employs TRBV4-1 and TRBJ2-1; TRBD2 matches at 7 bases. The junction had 4 bases not matched to a gene; V was cut back by 1 base and J by 4 bases. Looked up from germline, CDR1 is MGHRA and CDR2 is YSYEKL. CDR3 length equals 15 residues. This CDR3 reads CASSQVLAAYNEQFF. The CDR3 DNA sequence: TGCGCCAGCAGCCAAGTTCTAGCGGCATACAATGAGCAGTTCTTC.

The rearrangement uses TRBV6-1 and TRBJ1-2, with TRBD1 as a possible D gene (6 bases). The CDR3 contains 15 residues. The V end was cut by 0 bases, the J end by 1 base, with 9 bases between. CDR1 MNHNS and CDR2 SASEGT come from the germline V gene. The CDR3 sequence is CASSEATGRNYGYTF. Written as DNA, the CDR3 is TGTGCCAGCAGTGAAGCTACAGGGCGTAACTATGGCTACACCTTC.

This chain connects TRBV29-1 to TRBJ2-1; TRBD2 might be the D (6 bases). The CDR3 extends over 13 amino acids. Germline-derived CDR1 and CDR2 are SQVTM and ANQGSEA. Deletions cut 5 bases from V and 10 bases from J, with 18 bases between. CDR3 region: CSVYDQRAGEQFF. CDR3 nucleotides: TGCAGCGTTTATGACCAGAGGGCGGGGGAGCAGTTCTTC.

This chain's CDR3 is CASSHGLQTGEETQYF. CDR3 DNA sequence: TGCGCCAGCAGCCACGGATTACAAACAGGGGAAGAGACCCAGTACTTC. This chain joins TRBV4-3 and TRBJ2-5; TRBD1 matches at 7 bases. This CDR3 has 16 residues. CDR1 and CDR2 from the germline V gene are LGHNA and YSLEER. The trim removed 3 bases at V and 3 bases at J, leaving 10 bases unmatched.

This clone was seen only a few times. The CDR3, as DNA: TGTGCCAGCAGCCAGGAGTACTCCTATAATTCACCCCTCCACTTT. Protein: CASSQEYSYNSPLHF. This chain uses TRBV3-1 (or the pseudogene TRBV3-2) with TRBJ1-6; D is ambiguous. The CDR3 runs to 15 residues. The germline V gene has CDR1 LGHDT and CDR2 YNNKEL (reference sequence). The V end lost 3 bases, the J end lost 0 bases, and 6 bases lay between the germline ends.

J is TRBJ2-5 and V is TRBV7-9, with 16 bases identical to TRBD2. Per the germline V gene, CDR1 is SEHNR and CDR2 is FQNEAQ (reference sequence). Trimming at V came to 5 bases and at J to 5 bases, leaving 11 bases not matched to a gene. This CDR3 region has 18 residues. In nucleotides, the CDR3 is TGTGCCAGCAGCCGATGGGGGACTAGCGGGAGGGCCACGGAGACCCAGTACTTC. Protein: CASSRWGTSGRATETQYF.

This clone was seen a single time. The genes are TRBV6-1 and TRBJ2-3; maybe TRBD1 (5 bases). Germline V CDR1 and CDR2: MNHNS, SASEGT. The length of the CDR3 is 16 residues. Trimming removed 4 bases from V and 2 bases from J, with 16 bases in between. The CDR3 region has the DNA TGTGCCAGCAGTGGGTACAGGTCCTGGCACACAGATACGCAGTATTTT. This translates into CASSGYRSWHTDTQYF.

The CDR3 here is CASSVAVDTETQYF. Here the CDR3 DNA reads TGCGCCAGCAGTGTAGCTGTAGATACGGAGACCCAGTACTTC. The genes are TRBV10-2 and TRBJ2-5; D remains unclear. The germline V and J ends were trimmed by 4 bases and 5 bases, with 14 bases remaining between them. The CDR3 sequence is 14 residues long. Germline-derived CDR1 and CDR2 are WSHSY and SAAADI.

This clone was observed a handful of times. J is TRBJ1-1 and V is TRBV19; TRBD1 matches 11 bases. Unmatched junction bases numbered 2, after V lost 5 bases and J lost 3 bases. The CDR3 has 14 residues. Germline-derived CDR1 and CDR2 are LNHDA and SQIVND (reference sequence). The CDR3 region is CASSPDRGHTEAFF. CDR3 DNA sequence: TGTGCCAGTAGTCCGGACAGGGGGCACACTGAAGCTTTCTTT.

This chain uses TRBV29-1 with TRBJ1-2; D unclear. V was shortened by 6 bases and J by 2 bases, with 4 bases between the two germline ends. The CDR3 is 10 amino acids. Germline lookup yields CDR1 SQVTM and CDR2 ANQGSEA. The CDR3 region has the DNA TGCAGCGTGATGAACTATGGCTACACCTTC. This sequence encodes CSVMNYGYTF.